This TCR beta chain was observed in a study of cytomegalovirus exposure and HLA in healthy donors. Study-level information: An analysis done earlier identified 100 million to 140 million unique TCR beta sequences from approximately 180 million T cells.

The study ran its PCR with 60 Vbeta and 13 Jbeta primers. Method: immunoSEQ multiplex PCR; TCRdb's copy keeps in-frame clones and lacks some. This table has 120,000 or so clones, 75% to 85% appearing once. Remarks on this clone: The target antigen is unknown.

Study results and limitations: Many donors carried some public TCRs, although rarity characterized most TCR sequences. Presence/absence analysis assumed near-uniform sequencing depth across donors.

The V end was cut by 1 base, the J end by 5 bases, with 14 bases between. Germline V gene lookup returns CDR1 KGHSH and CDR2 LQKENI. The CDR3 sequence is 15 residues long. The sequence came from a man younger than 30 in good health and CMV-seronegative. The chain uses TRBV18 and TRBJ2-5, with TRBD1 as a possible D gene (5 bases). The sequenced sample consisted of PBMCs. The CDR3 sequence is CASSPRPGPGETQYF. The CDR3 DNA follows: TGTGCCAGCTCACCACGCCCGGGCCCAGGGGAGACCCAGTACTTC.